Ten or more counts support the clone carrying this TCR beta chain. The entry originates in a study of Graves' ophthalmopathy and Graves' hyperthyroidism. The TCR beta CDR3 regions underwent amplification from RNA transcripts. An initial RT-PCR round employing HTBI primers preceded a second-round multiplex PCR. TCRdb reprocessed the multiplex PCR reads with MiXCR, giving one entry per CDR3 protein. The table records some 750,000 distinct CDR3 sequences, 40% of them present only once. PBMCs were isolated from a roughly 10 ml sample of fresh peripheral blood. Germline lookup yields CDR1 LNHNV and CDR2 YYDKDF (reference sequence). The CDR3 consists of 13 residues. V shed 4 bases, J shed 5 bases, and the junction held 4 bases outside the gene matches.

Sequenced: peripheral blood. V gene TRBV15 combines with J gene TRBJ1-1; 7 bases are shared with TRBD1. This sequence was found in an adult man with Graves' ophthalmopathy. The DNA for the CDR3 is TGTGCCACCAGCAAGGACAGGCGGACTGAAGCTTTCTTT. This sequence encodes CATSKDRRTEAFF.